The clone carrying this T cell receptor beta chain was observed a few times. What it recognizes is unknown. This entry is derived from a study of cytomegalovirus exposure and HLA in healthy donors. Study-wide context: Early released data had tens of millions of unique TCRs, all coming from HLA-typed donors.

PCR employed 60 Vbeta and 13 Jbeta primers. The protocol was immunoSEQ multiplex PCR, while the TCRdb copy is restricted to in-frame clones and leaves out a portion. The table lists 90,000 or so clones, roughly 80% of them singletons. Whole-study results and caveats: TCR beta V- and J-gene trimming was later associated with a missense DCLRE1C variant. Across donors, most TCRs were seen rarely, yet some public ones were widespread.

Germline CDR1 reads KGHSH; CDR2 reads LQKENI. This CDR3 spans 12 amino acids. The V end lost 4 bases, the J end lost 6 bases, and 10 bases lay between the germline ends. J is TRBJ2-7 and V is TRBV18; unclear D gene. The sequencing input was PBMCs. This receptor was identified in a man aged 25 to 40 in good health and CMV-seropositive. The CDR3 nucleotides read TGTGCCAGCTCACATCTAAGAGGCGAGCAGTACTTC. Its protein product is CASSHLRGEQYF.